This TCR beta chain was recovered during a study of T cell changes during pregnancy in multiple sclerosis. Germline assignment: CDR1 SGHVS and CDR2 FQNEAQ. After removal of 5 bases from V and 5 bases from J, the junction contained 11 bases not matched to a gene. This CDR3 contains 15 residues. Measured with immunoSEQ multiplex PCR; TCRdb has only the in-frame clones, and not every one. This table has 36,000 or so clones, approximately 90% appearing once. This TCR derives from a female donor with multiple sclerosis, enrolled in a pregnancy study. The sample in question was CD4+ T cells from peripheral blood mononuclear cells, obtained in the first trimester of pregnancy. The chain carries TRBV7-8 and TRBJ2-5; 7 bases are shared with TRBD1. CDR3 protein: CASSATRQGRETQYF. In DNA, the CDR3 is TGTGCCAGCAGCGCGACCCGACAGGGAAGGGAGACCCAGTACTTC.